This T cell receptor beta chain was recorded in a study of T cells in Graves' hyperthyroidism and ophthalmopathy. As for the study in general: At initial diagnosis, before any treatment had begun, peripheral blood was obtained. The study, taken as a whole, reports: Most clonotypes expanded in the thyroid (above 0.001) were also present in blood.

This clonotype was recorded many times. What it binds is unknown. CDR1 and CDR2 from the germline V gene are SQVTM and ANQGSEA. The CDR3 length is 14 residues. The junction had 7 bases not matched to a gene; V was cut back by 3 bases and J by 6 bases. TCR beta CDR3 regions were amplified from RNA transcripts. Carried out on the TCR CDR3, a first-round RT-PCR used the HTBI primer set. TCRdb re-called the multiplex PCR reads through MiXCR, storing one row per CDR3 protein. The sample records over 350,000 distinct CDR3 sequences, roughly 13% being singletons. Based on clinical symptoms, serum thyroxine and TRAb, thyroid ultrasound and orbital computed tomography, diagnoses were reached.

The chain combines TRBV29-1 with TRBJ2-7, with 11 bases fitting TRBD2. The sequence came from a man aged 50-60 years with Graves' ophthalmopathy. The sample comprised blood. CDR3 region: CSVEISSGRSEQYF. CDR3 bases: TGCAGCGTTGAGATATCTAGCGGGAGGAGCGAGCAGTACTTC.